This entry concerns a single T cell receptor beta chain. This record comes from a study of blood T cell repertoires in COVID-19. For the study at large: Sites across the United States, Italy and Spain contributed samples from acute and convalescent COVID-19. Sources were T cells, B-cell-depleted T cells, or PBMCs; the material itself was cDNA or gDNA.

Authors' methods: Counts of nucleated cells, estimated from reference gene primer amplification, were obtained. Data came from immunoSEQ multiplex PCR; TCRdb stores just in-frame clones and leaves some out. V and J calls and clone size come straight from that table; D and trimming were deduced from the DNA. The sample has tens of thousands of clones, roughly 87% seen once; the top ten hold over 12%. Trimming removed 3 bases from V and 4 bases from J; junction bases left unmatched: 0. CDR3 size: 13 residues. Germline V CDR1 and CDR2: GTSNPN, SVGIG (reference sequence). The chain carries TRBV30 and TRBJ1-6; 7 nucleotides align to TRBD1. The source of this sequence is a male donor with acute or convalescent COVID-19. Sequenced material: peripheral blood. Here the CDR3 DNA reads TGTGCCTGGAGGACAGGGTATAATTCACCCCTCCACTTT. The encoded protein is CAWRTGYNSPLHF.